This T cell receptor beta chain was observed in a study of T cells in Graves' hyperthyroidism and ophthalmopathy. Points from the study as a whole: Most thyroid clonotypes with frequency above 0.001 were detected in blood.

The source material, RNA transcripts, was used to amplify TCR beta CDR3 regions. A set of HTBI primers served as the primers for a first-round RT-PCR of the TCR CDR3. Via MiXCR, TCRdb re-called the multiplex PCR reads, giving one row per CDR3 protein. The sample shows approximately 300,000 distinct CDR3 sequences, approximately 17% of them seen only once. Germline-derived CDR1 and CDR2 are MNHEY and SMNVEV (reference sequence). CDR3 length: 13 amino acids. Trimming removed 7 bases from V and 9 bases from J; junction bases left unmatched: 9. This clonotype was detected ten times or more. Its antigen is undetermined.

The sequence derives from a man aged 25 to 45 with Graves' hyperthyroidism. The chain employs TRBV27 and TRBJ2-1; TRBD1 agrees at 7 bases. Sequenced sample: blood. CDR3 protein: CASTLTGASEQFF. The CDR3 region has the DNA TGTGCCAGCACCCTCACAGGGGCTAGTGAGCAGTTCTTC.